This T cell receptor beta chain was sequenced during a study of monozygotic twins with inflammatory bowel disease (dated by TCRdb to the late 2010s). Study-level background: The complete study included approximately 30 monozygotic twin pairs: 19 IBD-discordant Danish pairs and nine German pairs, of which four were IBD-concordant and five were IBD-discordant. The search for disease-associated traits relied mainly on comparing IBD patients with their genetically identical healthy co-twins within discordant pairs. Each individual had, on average, about 151 000 unique TCRalpha sequences and 181 000 unique TCRbeta sequences available for analysis.

A roughly 2.7 ml peripheral blood sample was drawn into PAXgene tubes per donor and stored at -80°C. Without any T cell sorting, total RNA was extracted from whole blood using the PAXgene blood miRNA kit on an automated QIAcube. Peripheral blood from monozygotic twin pairs who were concordant or discordant for inflammatory bowel disease underwent deep TCRalpha and TCRbeta repertoire profiling using unique molecular barcoding. Smoking habits were recorded for all twin pairs, with individuals classified as current, former or never smokers. With regard to this clonotype: Its antigen has not been determined.

Overall study outcomes, separate from this receptor: TCRbeta repertoire diversity, by inverse Simpson index, was decreased in IBD patients compared with their healthy co-twins. Because patients received different immunosuppressive treatments, the repertoires may have picked up extra background noise and variability between individuals. Compared with healthy twins, IBD patients shared fewer clonotypes with other individuals, and the difference was most pronounced in patients with signs of disease activity. No single strong signal or clonotype linked to IBD turned up in the results, so the idea that one exists was not supported. Repertoire similarity did not differ between concordant and discordant twins, possibly due to limited statistical power. The analysis was unable to tell different T cell subtypes apart.

The germline V gene yields MNHNS for CDR1 and SASEGT for CDR2. From the cysteine through the phenylalanine, the CDR3 covers 15 amino acids. No DNA is given. Receptor amplification or capture employed 5' RACE. Preparation of each TCR library used around 3,500 ng of total RNA. For each sample, cDNA synthesis with SMARTScribe reverse transcriptase was split into eight separate reactions. Unique molecular identifiers containing a 6-nucleotide sample barcode were introduced through template switching during cDNA synthesis. TCRalpha and TCRbeta cDNA was amplified in two nested PCRs of about 17 and 10 cycles, and bead purification was carried out after each PCR. Before amplification, the cDNA was treated with uracil DNA-glycosylase and purified using the QIAquick PCR purification kit. The second PCR added Illumina TruSeq-compatible adapters along with sample-specific barcodes. Library quality and concentration were checked on TapeStation and Qubit, and libraries were pooled at 5 to 6.5 ng each. Pooled libraries were sequenced on an Illumina HiSeq2500 single-index Rapid Run with 2 x 100 bp reads and custom sequencing primers. The authors' pipeline ran thus. PCR and sequencing errors were corrected by UMI-based consensus assembly using MiGEC version 1.2.6. MiXCR version 2.1.1 was used to carry out V(D)J alignment, clonotype assembly and CDR3 extraction. Normalisation of gene usage, clonotype sharing and MAIT/NKT TCR abundance was achieved by analysing the top 1000, 10 000 and 20 000 clonotypes per sample. Diversity was computed as the inverse Simpson index with the vegan R package after downsampling to 27 000 UMIs. Paired Mann-Whitney U tests were applied to discordant twin pairs, with Benjamini-Hochberg correction for multiple testing. Based on TCRdb reprocessing of the reads, there is one entry per CDR3 protein sequence, and DNA is missing. The V and J calls follow TCRdb's processing rather than the paper's. This sample's table has entries for fewer than 400,000 distinct CDR3 sequences. Approximately 5.4% of the sample is in the top ten clones.

Material for sequencing was blood. The source is a human donor with ulcerative colitis or Crohn's disease, or a healthy co-twin of an affected twin (not recorded which). The sequence is built from TRBV6-1 and TRBJ2-4; TCRdb outputs TRBD1, but without DNA this stays unchecked. The CDR3: CASTPGGKGKNIQYF.